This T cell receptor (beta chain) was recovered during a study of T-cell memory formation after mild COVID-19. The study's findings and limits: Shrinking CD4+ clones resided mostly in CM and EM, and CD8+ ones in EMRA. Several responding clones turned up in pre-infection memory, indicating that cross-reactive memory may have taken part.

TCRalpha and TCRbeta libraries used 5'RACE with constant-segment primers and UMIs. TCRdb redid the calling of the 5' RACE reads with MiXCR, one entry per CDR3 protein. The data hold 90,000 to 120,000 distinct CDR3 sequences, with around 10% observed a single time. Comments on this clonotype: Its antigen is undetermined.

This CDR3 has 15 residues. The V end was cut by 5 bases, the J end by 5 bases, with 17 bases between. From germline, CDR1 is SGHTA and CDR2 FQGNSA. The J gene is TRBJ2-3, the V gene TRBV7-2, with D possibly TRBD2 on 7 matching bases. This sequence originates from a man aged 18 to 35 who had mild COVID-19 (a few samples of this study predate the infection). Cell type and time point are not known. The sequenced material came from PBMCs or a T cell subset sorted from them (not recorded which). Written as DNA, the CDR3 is TGTGCCAGCAGCCGAACGGGGGGCGGAGGAGATACGCAGTATTTT. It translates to CASSRTGGGGDTQYF. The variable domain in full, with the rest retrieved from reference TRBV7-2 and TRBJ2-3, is GAGVSQSPSNKVTEKGKDVELRCDPISGHTALYWYRQSLGQGLEFLIYFQGNSAPDKSGLPSDRFSAERTGGSVSTLTIQRTQQEDSAVYLCASSRTGGGGDTQYFGPGTRLTVL.